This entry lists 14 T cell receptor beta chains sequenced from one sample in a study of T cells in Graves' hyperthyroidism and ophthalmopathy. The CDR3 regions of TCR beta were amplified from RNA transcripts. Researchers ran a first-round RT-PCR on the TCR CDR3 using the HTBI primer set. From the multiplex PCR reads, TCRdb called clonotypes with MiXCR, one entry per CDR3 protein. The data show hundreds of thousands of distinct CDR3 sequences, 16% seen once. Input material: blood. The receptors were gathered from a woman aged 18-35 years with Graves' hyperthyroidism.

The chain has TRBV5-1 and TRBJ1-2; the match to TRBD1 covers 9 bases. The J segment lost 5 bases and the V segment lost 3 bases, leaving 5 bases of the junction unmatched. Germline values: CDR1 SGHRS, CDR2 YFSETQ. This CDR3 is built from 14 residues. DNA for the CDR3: TGCGCCAGCAGCTGGACAGGGGCCAGGTATGGCTACACCTTC. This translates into CASSWTGARYGYTF.

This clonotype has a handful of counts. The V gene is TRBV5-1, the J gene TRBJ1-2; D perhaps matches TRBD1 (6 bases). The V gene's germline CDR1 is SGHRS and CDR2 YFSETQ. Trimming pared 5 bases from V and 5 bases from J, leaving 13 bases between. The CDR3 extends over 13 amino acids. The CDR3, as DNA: TGCGCCAGCAGACCGACAGGACAATATGGCTACACCTTC. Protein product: CASRPTGQYGYTF.

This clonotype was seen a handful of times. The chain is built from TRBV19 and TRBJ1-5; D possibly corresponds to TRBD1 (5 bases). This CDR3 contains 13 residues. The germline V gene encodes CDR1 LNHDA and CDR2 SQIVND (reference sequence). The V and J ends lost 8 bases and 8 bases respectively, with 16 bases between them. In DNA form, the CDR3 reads TGTGCCAGTGTAAGTCGGGGGTCCGAGCCCCAGCATTTT. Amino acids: CASVSRGSEPQHF.

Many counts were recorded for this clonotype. The chain's CDR3 is CASSLESADTQYF. The CDR3 DNA reads as TGCGCCAGCAGCTTGGAGAGCGCAGATACGCAGTATTTT. The chain joins TRBV5-1 to TRBJ2-3; D gene ambiguous. CDR1 SGHRS and CDR2 YFSETQ come from the germline V gene. The CDR3 runs 13 residues. The V end was cut by 0 bases, the J end by 4 bases, with 6 bases between.

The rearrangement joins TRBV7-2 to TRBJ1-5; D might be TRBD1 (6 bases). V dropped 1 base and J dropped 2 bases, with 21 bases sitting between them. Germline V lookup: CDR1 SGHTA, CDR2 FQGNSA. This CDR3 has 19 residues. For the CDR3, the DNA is TGTGCCAGCAGCTTAGTAGTCGATGGGGGGGCGCGAGGCAATCAGCCCCAGCATTTT. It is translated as CASSLVVDGGARGNQPQHF.

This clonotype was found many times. DNA of the CDR3: TGTGCCAGCAGCATGACTAGCTACGAGCAGTACTTC. This gives the protein CASSMTSYEQYF. The chain joins TRBV12-3 or TRBV12-4 to TRBJ2-7; possible D gene TRBD2, 6 bases. The CDR3 has 12 amino acids. With 6 bases removed from V and 3 bases from J, the gap between germline ends came to 9 bases.

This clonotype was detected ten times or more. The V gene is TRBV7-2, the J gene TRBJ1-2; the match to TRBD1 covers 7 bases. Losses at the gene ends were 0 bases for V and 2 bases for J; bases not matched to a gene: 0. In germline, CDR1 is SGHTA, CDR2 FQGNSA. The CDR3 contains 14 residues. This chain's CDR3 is CASSLAGQNYGYTF. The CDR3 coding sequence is TGTGCCAGCAGCTTAGCGGGACAGAACTATGGCTACACCTTC.

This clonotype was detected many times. CDR3 residues: CSARGTGSTDTQYF. The CDR3, as DNA: TGCAGTGCTAGAGGCACAGGGAGCACAGATACGCAGTATTTT. The V and J genes are TRBV20-1 and TRBJ2-3, with a possible D match to TRBD1 (6 bases). Germline V gene sequence: CDR1 DFQATT, CDR2 SNEGSKA (reference sequence). The CDR3 has 14 amino acids. V lost 1 base to trimming and J lost 0 bases, with 8 bases between them.

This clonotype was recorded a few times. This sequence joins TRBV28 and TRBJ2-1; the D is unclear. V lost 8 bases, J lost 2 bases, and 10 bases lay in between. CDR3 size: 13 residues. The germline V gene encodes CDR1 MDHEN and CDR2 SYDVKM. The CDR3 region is CASSRRTYNEQFF. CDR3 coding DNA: TGTGCCAGCTCACGGCGAACCTACAATGAGCAGTTCTTC.

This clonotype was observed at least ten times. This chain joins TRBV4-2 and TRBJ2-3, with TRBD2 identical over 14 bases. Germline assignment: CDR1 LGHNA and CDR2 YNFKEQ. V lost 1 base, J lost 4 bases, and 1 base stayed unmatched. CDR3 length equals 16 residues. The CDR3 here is CASSQGLAGGPDTQYF. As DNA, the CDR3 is TGTGCCAGCAGCCAAGGACTAGCGGGGGGGCCAGATACGCAGTATTTT.

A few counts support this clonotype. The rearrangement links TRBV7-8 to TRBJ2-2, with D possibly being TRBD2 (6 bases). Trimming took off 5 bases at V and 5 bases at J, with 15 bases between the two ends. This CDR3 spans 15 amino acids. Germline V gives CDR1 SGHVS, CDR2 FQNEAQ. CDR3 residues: CASSGGLGGTGELFF. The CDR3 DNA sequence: TGTGCCAGCAGCGGGGGGTTGGGAGGAACCGGGGAGCTGTTTTTT.

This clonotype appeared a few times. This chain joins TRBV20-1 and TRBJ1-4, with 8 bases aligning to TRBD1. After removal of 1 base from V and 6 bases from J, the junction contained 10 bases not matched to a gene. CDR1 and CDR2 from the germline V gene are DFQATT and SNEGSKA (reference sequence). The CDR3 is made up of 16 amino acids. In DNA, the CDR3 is TGCAGTGCTAGAGTAGCAGGGGGCGACTTCCATGAAAAACTGTTTTTT. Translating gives CSARVAGGDFHEKLFF.

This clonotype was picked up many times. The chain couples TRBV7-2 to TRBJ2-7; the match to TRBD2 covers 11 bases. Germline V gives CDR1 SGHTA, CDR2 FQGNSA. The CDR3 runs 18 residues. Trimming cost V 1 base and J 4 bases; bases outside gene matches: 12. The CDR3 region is CASSLGISGRAVSYEQYF. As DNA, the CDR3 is TGTGCCAGCAGCTTAGGTATTAGCGGGAGGGCAGTGTCTTACGAGCAGTACTTC.

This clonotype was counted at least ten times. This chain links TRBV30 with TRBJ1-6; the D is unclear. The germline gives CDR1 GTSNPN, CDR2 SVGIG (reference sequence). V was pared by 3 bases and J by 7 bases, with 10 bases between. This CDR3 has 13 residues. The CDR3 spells CAWRLLTNSPLHF. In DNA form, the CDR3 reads TGTGCCTGGAGGCTCTTAACAAATTCACCCCTCCACTTT. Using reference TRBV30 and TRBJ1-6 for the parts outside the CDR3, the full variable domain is SQTIHQWPATLVQPVGSPLSLECTVEGTSNPNLYWYRQAAGRGLQLLFYSVGIGQISSEVPQNLSASRPQDRQFILSSKKLLLSDSGFYLCAWRLLTNSPLHFGNGTRLTVT.